This T cell receptor beta chain was profiled in a study of shared clonotypes between healthy human individuals. Study-wide results and limits: Naive subsets usually exceeded memory subsets in estimated richness. Blood was the sole source, and tissue repertoires probably differ.

In germline, CDR1 is MDHEN, CDR2 SYDVKM. V was shortened by 8 bases and J by 10 bases, with 20 bases between the two germline ends. The CDR3 runs to 13 residues. Method: immunoSEQ multiplex PCR; TCRdb's copy keeps in-frame clones and lacks some. This sample has about 1.5 million clones; roughly 96% occur once, and the top ten carry over 1%. Points on this clone: Its antigen is unidentified.

The gene calls are TRBV28 and TRBJ2-5; D remains ambiguous. Material: naive CD4+ T cells sorted from blood. The subset is: CD45RA+ positively selected. This clonotype originated in a man younger than 40 in good health. The CDR3 DNA reads as TGTGCCAGCTTCGGCAGCCGGCAATCGGTCCAGTACTTC. Translating it yields CASFGSRQSVQYF.